A single sample gave rise to the 25 T cell receptor beta chains below, sequenced in a study of blood T cell repertoires in COVID-19 (dated by TCRdb to between 2020 and 2021). The method was the immunoSEQ multiplex PCR assay. Here the immuneACCESS table is served through TCRdb, limited to in-frame sequences with V and J called. Missing clones are a known gap in these copies; in checked studies unresolved V genes cover under half, and the rest lacks a known reason. Recorded for this sample are 75,000 to 95,000 clones; more than 75% of them occurred a single time. Of the sample, approximately 19% falls within the top ten clones. Input material: peripheral blood. Receptor source: a human donor in a cohort sampled during active COVID-19.

The rearrangement links TRBV5-5 to TRBJ2-3; D not resolved. With 4 bases removed from V and 0 bases from J, the gap between germline ends came to 12 bases. Germline V CDR1 and CDR2: SGHKS, YYEKEE (reference sequence). CDR3 length equals 15 residues. CDR3: CASSPGFDSTDTQYF. CDR3 sequence (DNA): TGTGCCAGCAGCCCCGGGTTTGATAGCACAGATACGCAGTATTTT. Together with reference TRBV5-5 and TRBJ2-3, the CDR3 gives the full variable domain: DAGVTQSPTHLIKTRGQQVTLRCSPISGHKSVSWYQQVLGQGPQFIFQYYEKEERGRGNFPDRFSARQFPNYSSELNVNALLLGDSALYLCASSPGFDSTDTQYFGPGTRLTVL.

CDR3: CASSQEPLSSYEQYF. The CDR3 coding sequence is TGCGCCAGCAGCCAAGAACCCCTTAGCTCCTACGAGCAGTACTTC. V and J are TRBV4-3 and TRBJ2-7; D unresolved. Germline CDR1 LGHNA, CDR2 YSLEER. Trimming took 0 bases from V and 0 from J, leaving 9 bases between them. The CDR3 runs to 15 residues.

This clone was counted at least ten times. This chain links TRBV29-1 with TRBJ1-3; D is possibly TRBD1 (5 bases). CDR1 and CDR2 from the germline V gene are SQVTM and ANQGSEA. The CDR3 sequence is 14 residues long. Trimming shortened V by 1 base and J by 0 bases, and 7 bases separated the two germline ends. CDR3 sequence reads: CSVEVGGSGNTIYF. DNA for the CDR3: TGCAGCGTTGAAGTGGGGGGCTCTGGAAACACCATATATTTT.

The J gene is TRBJ2-1, the V gene TRBV5-1, with 11 bases aligning to TRBD1. CDR1 is SGHRS, CDR2 YFSETQ, per germline. CDR3 length: 16 residues. Unmatched junction bases numbered 12, after V lost 3 bases and J lost 10 bases. The CDR3: CASSSLPGQGGNEQFF. The CDR3, as DNA: TGCGCCAGCAGCTCTCTCCCGGGACAGGGGGGGAACGAGCAGTTCTTC.

The chain has TRBV2 and TRBJ1-5; D gene unclear. This CDR3 region has 15 residues. The V gene's germline CDR1 is SNHLY and CDR2 FYNNEI. Trimming took off 7 bases at V and 9 bases at J, with 22 bases between the two ends. CDR3 region: CASKEGAGSGWPQHF. The DNA of the CDR3 is TGTGCCAGCAAAGAGGGCGCTGGCAGCGGTTGGCCCCAGCATTTT.

The chain carries TRBV20-1 and TRBJ1-3, with a tentative D call TRBD1 (5 bases). Germline V gene sequence: CDR1 DFQATT, CDR2 SNEGSKA (reference sequence). There are 14 residues in the CDR3. Trimming left V 3 bases short and J 8 bases short, with 17 bases between. CDR3: CSASRSSRADTIYF. As DNA, the CDR3 is TGCAGTGCTAGTAGATCCTCCAGGGCAGACACCATATATTTT.

The rearrangement joins TRBV9 to TRBJ1-2; 9 positions match TRBD1. CDR3 length: 14 amino acids. Germline assignment: CDR1 SGDLS and CDR2 YYNGEE. The V segment lost 2 bases and the J segment 5 bases; nucleotides outside the gene matches: 4. CDR3 DNA: TGTGCCAGCAGCGTTCCTGGGACAGGGTATGGCTACACCTTC. Its translation is CASSVPGTGYGYTF.

The chain is built from TRBV18 and TRBJ2-1; 14 bases line up with TRBD2. With 2 bases clipped from V and 7 bases from J, the junction kept 1 base outside the gene matches. Looked up from germline, CDR1 is KGHSH and CDR2 is LQKENI. The CDR3 is made up of 15 amino acids. DNA of the CDR3: TGTGCCAGCTCACCAGGACTAGCGGGAGGTAATGAGCAGTTCTTC. It translates to CASSPGLAGGNEQFF.

This chain connects TRBV7-6 to TRBJ2-7; perhaps TRBD2 as D (5 bases). Germline V gene lookup returns CDR1 SGHVS and CDR2 FNYEAQ. CDR3 size: 16 residues. With 5 bases removed from V and 0 bases from J, the gap between germline ends came to 17 bases. The CDR3 region is CASSPSKRRGSYEQYF. In nucleotides, the CDR3 is TGTGCCAGCAGCCCGTCTAAGAGACGGGGCTCCTACGAGCAGTACTTC.

V usage is TRBV27 and J usage is TRBJ1-4; 8 bases are a match to TRBD1. CDR1 and CDR2 from the germline V gene are MNHEY and SMNVEV (reference sequence). The CDR3 is 16 amino acids. The trim removed 3 bases at V and 3 bases at J, leaving 6 bases unmatched. The CDR3, as DNA: TGTGCCAGCAGTTTTTCCAACAGGGGGGCTAATGAAAAACTGTTTTTT. Its protein product is CASSFSNRGANEKLFF.

This CDR3 reads CASSSGLGRSSYNSPLHF. CDR3 in DNA: TGTGCCAGCAGCTCGGGATTAGGACGGAGCTCCTATAATTCACCCCTCCACTTT. V usage is TRBV7-6 and J usage is TRBJ1-6; no clear D gene. Trimming removed 4 bases from V and 0 bases from J, with 16 bases in between. Germline V lookup: CDR1 SGHVS, CDR2 FNYEAQ. The CDR3 has 18 residues.

J is TRBJ1-2 and V is TRBV10-2; TRBD1 agrees at 9 bases. Germline lookup yields CDR1 WSHSY and CDR2 SAAADI. The CDR3 is made up of 13 amino acids. V lost 8 bases to trimming and J lost 3 bases; unmatched junction nucleotides: 4. This chain's CDR3 is CASARQGDYGYTF. In DNA, the CDR3 is TGCGCCAGCGCAAGACAGGGGGACTATGGCTACACCTTC.

The chain joins TRBV5-4 to TRBJ1-1; 9 positions match TRBD1. V lost 4 bases, J lost 4 bases, and 8 bases stayed unmatched. This CDR3 is built from 15 residues. Germline V gene data show CDR1 as SGHNT and CDR2 as YYREEE (reference sequence). CDR3 nucleotides: TGTGCCAGCAGCACTCGGACAGGGGCCGGCACTGAAGCTTTCTTT. Its translation is CASSTRTGAGTEAFF.

J is TRBJ2-1 and V is TRBV9; D remains ambiguous. This CDR3 comprises 13 residues. The V gene's germline CDR1 is SGDLS and CDR2 YYNGEE. Trimming stripped 0 bases from V and 8 bases from J, with 9 bases between. CDR3 in DNA: TGTGCCAGCAGCGTAGGGGCAGGCCATGAGCAGTTCTTC. Its translation is CASSVGAGHEQFF.

This clone was counted between two and nine times. The V call is TRBV29-1, the J call TRBJ1-4; TRBD1 might be the D (5 bases). V was pared by 4 bases and J by 5 bases, with 14 bases between. The CDR3 length is 14 residues. Germline-derived CDR1 and CDR2 are SQVTM and ANQGSEA. CDR3 bases: TGCAGCGTTGGGTCGGGGGTTGGAAATGAAAAACTGTTTTTT. Protein product: CSVGSGVGNEKLFF.

The chain combines TRBV7-9 with TRBJ1-5; 9 nucleotides agree with TRBD1. CDR3 length equals 14 residues. V shed 4 bases and J 6 bases; nucleotides not matched to a gene: 4. Germline CDR1 is SEHNR and CDR2 is FQNEAQ (reference sequence). CDR3 coding DNA: TGTGCCAGCAGCTCCGGGACAGGGATTCAGCCCCAGCATTTT. Translating it yields CASSSGTGIQPQHF.

The CDR3, as DNA: TGTGCCAGCAGCCATTGGGACAGGGCCAATGAGCAGTTCTTC. Its translation: CASSHWDRANEQFF. The chain recombines TRBV3-1 (or the pseudogene TRBV3-2) with TRBJ2-1; 9 positions match TRBD1. Trimming removed 3 bases from V and 6 bases from J; junction bases left unmatched: 3. Germline loops: CDR1 LGHDT, CDR2 YNNKEL (reference sequence). The CDR3 spans 14 residues.

This clone was detected only a few times. The V and J genes are TRBV29-1 and TRBJ2-5; TRBD2 matches 9 bases. Germline V lookup: CDR1 SQVTM, CDR2 ANQGSEA. The CDR3 sequence is 12 residues long. V lost 7 bases, J lost 5 bases, and 5 bases stayed unmatched. DNA for the CDR3: TGCAGCGCTGGAGCGGGAGGTGAGACCCAGTACTTC. It yields the protein CSAGAGGETQYF.

Here the CDR3 DNA reads TGTGCCAGCAGTATCGGACATGTCGCTAGCTACACCTTC. It translates to CASSIGHVASYTF. J is TRBJ1-2 and V is TRBV28; D possibly corresponds to TRBD1 (5 bases). The CDR3 has 13 amino acids. V lost 5 bases, J lost 9 bases, and 16 bases lay in between. Germline loops: CDR1 MDHEN, CDR2 SYDVKM.

The rearrangement joins TRBV29-1 to TRBJ1-5, with a weak D call TRBD1 (5 bases). The CDR3 has 13 residues. Trimming took off 5 bases at V and 7 bases at J, with 15 bases between the two ends. Germline V gives CDR1 SQVTM, CDR2 ANQGSEA. The CDR3 DNA reads as TGCAGCGTTTCAGGGCAAGGAGGGCAGCCCCAGCATTTT. Translating it yields CSVSGQGGQPQHF. The whole variable domain, remainder taken from reference TRBV29-1 and TRBJ1-5, is SAVISQKPSRDICQRGTSLTIQCQVDSQVTMMFWYRQQPGQSLTLIATANQGSEATYESGFVIDKFPISRPNLTFSTLTVSNMSPEDSSIYLCSVSGQGGQPQHFGDGTRLSIL.

A few counts support this clone. The chain combines TRBV7-8 with TRBJ1-5; D gene unclear. Germline V CDR1 and CDR2: SGHVS, FQNEAQ. The CDR3 has 12 amino acids. Trimming shortened V by 4 bases and J by 4 bases, and 5 bases separated the two germline ends. The CDR3 here is CASSSLNQPQHF. CDR3 coding DNA: TGTGCCAGCAGCTCACTTAATCAGCCCCAGCATTTT.

The V gene is TRBV10-2, the J gene TRBJ1-5, with 8 nucleotides matching TRBD1. The CDR3 runs to 15 residues. The trim removed 2 bases at V and 4 bases at J, leaving 4 bases unmatched. CDR1 is WSHSY and CDR2 is SAAADI in the germline V gene. The CDR3 nucleotides are TGCGCCAGCAGTGAGCCCGGGACAGGTAATCAGCCCCAGCATTTT. Translation gives CASSEPGTGNQPQHF.

The rearrangement uses TRBV11-2 and TRBJ2-3; D may be TRBD2 (6 bases). The V and J ends lost 4 bases and 0 bases respectively, with 8 bases between them. Germline CDR1 SGHAT, CDR2 FQNNGV. This CDR3 comprises 14 residues. CDR3 sequence: CASSSGGSTDTQYF. In DNA, the CDR3 is TGTGCCAGCAGCTCTGGGGGGAGCACAGATACGCAGTATTTT.

The chain links TRBV5-6 to TRBJ2-5, with TRBD2 identical over 15 bases. V lost 4 bases, J lost 3 bases, and 7 bases stayed unmatched. The germline gives CDR1 SGHDT, CDR2 YYEEEE. This CDR3 is 17 amino acids long. In DNA, the CDR3 is TGTGCCAGCAGCCAGCGGACTAGCGGGGGGGCTAAAGAGACCCAGTACTTC. Translating it yields CASSQRTSGGAKETQYF.

The chain employs TRBV18 and TRBJ2-2, with 7 positions matching TRBD1. Trimming took 3 bases from V and 7 from J; bases not matched to a gene: 8. The germline gives CDR1 KGHSH, CDR2 LQKENI. The CDR3 contains 15 residues. The CDR3 is CASSPRDSGNGELFF. In nucleotides, the CDR3 is TGTGCCAGCTCACCCCGGGACAGCGGTAACGGGGAGCTGTTTTTT.